This T cell receptor beta chain is drawn from a study of T cells expressing NK-cell markers (TCRdb year 2020). Study-wide context: In sorted CD3+CD56+NKG2C+, CD3+CD56+NKG2C- and CD3+CD56-NKG2C+ T-cell subsets from several donors, TCR beta-chain repertoires were profiled. Sequencing of the libraries produced 2 x 150 bp reads on Illumina HiSeq 2000/2500, MiSeq or NextSeq. Of the eight sequenced donors, seven were found to be HCMV-seropositive and one was found to be HCMV-seronegative. The eight sequenced donors were randomly selected healthy volunteers, three men and five women. The study at large found these results: In several donors, the dominant CD3+CD56+NKG2C+ clonotypes were found to rank among the top 10 CD8+ clonotypes and to make up 1.0-7.0% of CD8+ T cells. Whether the expanded NKG2C-expressing T cell clones were specific for HCMV antigens remained unclear. Those dominant clonotypes were again the most abundant among CD3+CD56-NKG2C+ cells in several donors, at about 28.3-65%.

In the case of this clonotype: Its antigen specificity is not known.

Including cysteine and phenylalanine, the CDR3 has 12 amino acids. No DNA is given. CDR1 and CDR2, looked up from the germline V gene, are MNHEY and SVGAGI. The sequencer listed for this sample is Illumina HiSeq 2000. TCR beta cDNA libraries were prepared using 5'RACE template switching, which introduced a universal primer site and unique molecular identifiers. cDNA synthesis was primed from the TCR beta constant segment and was followed by two successive PCR amplification steps. Turning to the authors' computational methods: MIGEC was used to demultiplex reads and group the reads by UMI, and MiTCR was used to assemble and quantify clonotypes. To exclude erroneous sequences, any TCR cDNA sequence not supported by at least two reads was discarded. The tcR package was used for downstream repertoire analysis, and clonotypes were matched across fractions by CDR3 nucleotide sequence plus V segment. VDJmatch was used to annotate antigen specificity against VDJdb, with one amino acid substitution allowed in CDR3. TCRdb reprocessed the reads, so every CDR3 protein sequence counts as one entry and DNA is not shown. The V and J calls here are based on TCRdb, not the publication. The sample has 200,000 to 300,000 distinct CDR3 sequences on record. The ten biggest clones cover 3.5% to 5% of the sample.

A commercial ELISA kit detecting HCMV-specific IgG in serum was used to determine HCMV serostatus. Ficoll density gradient centrifugation was used to isolate peripheral blood mononuclear cells from blood. Source material: blood T cells: a sorted CD56 or NKG2C T cell subset, CD4+ or CD8+ T cells, or bulk PBMC T cells (not recorded which). The chain employs TRBV6-5 and TRBJ2-2. This clonotype was obtained from a woman aged 18-69 years in good health. The CDR3 sequence is CASSFSTGELFF.